The following is a T cell receptor (beta chain) sequence with its context. Its antigen remains unknown. Germline loops: CDR1 SGHRS, CDR2 YFSETQ. The V and J ends lost 1 base and 3 bases respectively, with 7 bases between them. The CDR3 runs to 14 residues. This specimen comes from a study of T cells in localized non-small cell lung cancer. Produced via immunoSEQ multiplex PCR; TCRdb's table is partial and in-frame only. In the table there are under 3,500 clones, approximately 25% of which are singletons. Findings and limits, study-wide: Tumor showed lower T cell clonality than uninvolved adjacent lung, where it was highest.

The specimen comprised lung tumor tissue, sampled before any cancer treatment. The TCR comes from a man aged 35-69 years with stage I squamous cell lung carcinoma. This chain connects TRBV5-1 to TRBJ2-2; D is uncertain. The CDR3 here is CASSLRPDTGELFF. The DNA for the CDR3 is TGCGCCAGCAGCTTGAGGCCAGACACCGGGGAGCTGTTTTTT.